This T cell receptor (beta chain) was observed in a study of blood T cells in healthy people across ages. Germline V gene sequence: CDR1 DFQATT, CDR2 SNEGSKA (reference sequence). The CDR3 consists of 14 residues. With V trimmed by 3 bases and J by 4 bases, 4 bases remained unmatched. Caucasian, healthy and from Russia, the donors were aged between about 6 and 90. Isolation per sample recovered at least 6 million PBMCs. Through a sample-barcoded 5' primer and a J-beta primer mix, a second PCR was run for roughly 7 to 12 cycles. TCRdb re-called the 5' RACE reads with MiXCR, one entry per CDR3 protein. Among approximately 2,000,000 distinct CDR3 sequences, more than 35% were seen once, and the ten largest hold around 23%. Notes on the study in general: A conclusive naive versus antigen-experienced comparison was prevented by the unsorted PBMCs. Long-lived donors exceeded aged donors in naive CD4+ cells and diversity.

A note on this clonotype: Its antigen is as yet unknown.

The gene calls are TRBV20-1 and TRBJ1-2, with 11 bases identical to TRBD1. This clonotype was sampled from a human donor in good health. Sequenced input: blood. CDR3 sequence reads: CSASPDRGPYGYTF. CDR3 DNA: TGCAGTGCTAGCCCGGACAGGGGGCCCTATGGCTACACCTTC.